This T cell receptor beta chain is drawn from a study of blood T cell repertoires in COVID-19. The overall study: Spain, Italy and the United States supplied samples that represented acute and convalescent COVID-19.

TCRdb keeps only in-frame clones here, not all; method: immunoSEQ multiplex PCR. In the table there are 200,000 to 250,000 clones, roughly 91% of which are singletons. Germline V lookup: CDR1 MDHEN, CDR2 SYDVKM. The CDR3 covers 17 residues. The ends lost 5 bases at V and 5 bases at J; junction bases unmatched: 16. Living in 24 US areas, the participants were between roughly 18 and 90 years of age. Recovered Cohort 3 donors showed two negative PCRs, clearance, or symptom resolution. The source is a woman younger than 45 who had recovered from COVID-19. The material sequenced was PBMCs or T cells enriched from blood (not recorded which). V and J are TRBV28 and TRBJ2-7; 9 nucleotides agree with TRBD1. CDR3 residues: CASSPLRRGQGGDEQYF. The CDR3 DNA reads TGTGCCAGCAGTCCTCTAAGAAGGGGACAGGGAGGGGACGAGCAGTACTTC.